This paragraph reports one T cell receptor beta chain. This clone was recorded only once. Its antigen target is currently unknown. Base quality data are lacking; no much larger clone is found one base away. This entry is derived from a study of T cell responses to AZD1222 COVID-19 vaccine (dated by TCRdb to about 2021). With respect to the entire study: TCR sequencing was performed for about 240 trial participants, of whom 200 to 210 were given two doses of AZD1222 and approximately 25 were given two doses of MenACWY control vaccine. Trial participants were enrolled by age into 18-55, 56-69 and 70-plus year subgroups, with 148, 28 and 57 TCR-sequenced participants respectively. What the research found in general, with its limitations: A significant rise in spike-specific TCR breadth and depth was observed after two AZD1222 doses relative to day 0 and relative to MenACWY recipients. Reportedly, almost half of the unique spike-specific TCRs recognized epitopes lying outside the regions that are mutated in the B.1.351 and B.1.1.7 variants. The whole spike protein was spanned by vaccine-associated CD4 TCRs, and dominant responses were seen in regions 160-218 and 743-854. Participants were mostly white British and included more females than males, and it was suggested by the authors that clonal diversity may have been underestimated. Because no samples from the day 14 peak response were available, repertoires could be characterized only after the peak T cell response. The 56-69-year group was small, and its depth increase did not reach significance, likely because of low power. Conclusions about previously exposed vaccinees are limited, since just 6 or 7 AZD1222 recipients were seropositive for SARS-CoV-2 at baseline.

The time point label for this specimen denotes: about 28 days (+/-7) after the second vaccine dose. Reading the label with the study, this specimen's treatment or condition is: meningococcal conjugate vaccine given as trial control. Samples from vaccinated people were obtained from the UK trials COV001 and COV002, which included a single-blind randomized controlled phase 2/3 trial of AZD1222 (ChAdOx1 nCoV-19) in healthy adults. For TCRbeta chain sequencing, PBMC samples were collected from trial participants at day 0 and at day 28 after the second dose. The CDR3 regions of human TCRbeta chains were analyzed by immunosequencing. From the authors' description of their analysis: TCRs in the repertoires were matched against a reference library of SARS-CoV-2-specific TCRs that had been generated with the MIRA antigen-specificity platform. Breadth meant the fraction of unique TCRs that were SARS-CoV-2-associated, whereas depth meant the fraction of total T cells that were SARS-CoV-2-associated. Using the MIRA data, each spike-specific TCR was assigned both to the spike region to which the TCR was reactive and to a CD4 or CD8 class. Log10-transformed breadth and depth values were compared by one-way ANOVA with Sidak's multiple comparisons tests. In its TCRdb copy, this immuneACCESS table keeps in-frame sequences only and misses some clones. Where compared with another copy, unresolved V genes explain less than half of these, and the others have no known cause. That table supplies the V and J calls and clone size; D and trimming were determined from the DNA. The sample contains around 130,000 clones, about 90% of them found a single time. The top ten hold around 7.6% of the sample.

The receptor's source is an adult who received the MenACWY meningococcal vaccine as a control. Source: peripheral blood, taken 28 days after the second dose of the MenACWY control vaccine.

The DNA sequence is TGTGCTAGTGGTTTGCGCCCAGGGGCGAACACTGAAGCTTTCTTT. It encodes CASGLRPGANTEAFF. Rearrangement joined TRBV12-5 to TRBJ1-1, with TRBD1 as a weak D call on 6 bases. Trimming at the junction amounts to 2 bases on V and 1 base on J, and the germline ends lie 11 bases apart. Per the germline V gene, LGHNT is the CDR1 and FRNRAP is the CDR2. From the cysteine up to the phenylalanine, the CDR3 has a length of 15 residues. CDR3 DNA only is kept here, 45 bases in frame from base 1.